One and the same sample provided the 27 T cell receptor beta chains below, sequenced in a study of PD-L1 blockade in urothelial cancer. Using immunoSEQ multiplex PCR, the repertoire was profiled, and TCRdb retains in-frame clones only, with some absent. This sample has 40,000 to 50,000 clones, with approximately 79% found just once. Time point in this sample: pretreatment peripheral blood. The specimen comprised PBMCs, sampled around atezolizumab (anti-PD-L1) treatment. Receptors originate from a man in his 70s with urothelial cancer.

The chain combines TRBV5-1 with TRBJ2-7; tentatively, D is TRBD2 (6 bases). The CDR3 extends over 14 amino acids. Germline V CDR1 and CDR2: SGHRS, YFSETQ. Deletions cut 5 bases from V and 1 base from J, with 13 bases between. CDR3 DNA: TGCGCCAGCAGTCAGGACTACCTTTCCTACGAGCAGTACTTC. It is translated as CASSQDYLSYEQYF. The full variable domain, its missing parts supplied by reference TRBV5-1 and TRBJ2-7, is KAGVTQTPRYLIKTRGQQVTLSCSPISGHRSVSWYQQTPGQGLQFLFEYFSETQRNKGNFPGRFSGRQFSNSRSEMNVSTLELGDSALYLCASSQDYLSYEQYFGPGTRLTVT.

The chain combines TRBV19 with TRBJ2-4, with TRBD2 identical over 8 bases. Per the germline V gene, CDR1 is LNHDA and CDR2 is SQIVND (reference sequence). CDR3 size: 15 residues. Trimming took 5 bases from V and 2 from J; bases not matched to a gene: 5. CDR3 bases: TGTGCCAGTAGTCGGGGGGGTGGACCCAAAAACATTCAGTACTTC. It yields the protein CASSRGGGPKNIQYF.

The rearrangement joins TRBV25-1 to TRBJ2-1, with 10 bases fitting TRBD2. The CDR3 is made up of 14 amino acids. Trimming removed 7 bases from V and 3 bases from J; junction bases left unmatched: 3. The germline V gene encodes CDR1 MGHDK and CDR2 SYGVNS. The CDR3: CASKTSGNYNEQFF. The CDR3 region has the DNA TGTGCCAGCAAAACTAGCGGGAACTACAATGAGCAGTTCTTC.

This clone was detected only once. The J gene is TRBJ2-5, the V gene TRBV19, with a tentative D call TRBD1 (5 bases). CDR1 LNHDA and CDR2 SQIVND come from the germline V gene (reference sequence). This CDR3 comprises 14 residues. Trimming shortened V by 0 bases and J by 4 bases, and 9 bases separated the two germline ends. The CDR3 sequence: CASSIDRASETQYF. The CDR3 DNA reads TGTGCCAGTAGTATAGACAGGGCCTCAGAGACCCAGTACTTC.

V usage is TRBV19 and J usage is TRBJ1-2, with D possibly TRBD1 on 6 matching bases. Looked up from germline, CDR1 is LNHDA and CDR2 is SQIVND (reference sequence). Trimming shortened V by 5 bases and J by 2 bases, and 18 bases separated the two germline ends. This CDR3 region has 16 residues. CDR3 region: CASSVGQLRTNYGYTF. In DNA, the CDR3 is TGTGCCAGTAGTGTAGGACAGCTAAGAACCAACTATGGCTACACCTTC.

Written as DNA, the CDR3 is TGTGCCAGCAGCCAAGTATCTCCGTGGTCAGCGAACACCGGGGAGCTGTTTTTT. Translating gives CASSQVSPWSANTGELFF. The V call is TRBV14, the J call TRBJ2-2; D remains ambiguous. The CDR3 has 18 residues. The germline V and J ends were trimmed by 1 base and 0 bases, with 15 bases remaining between them. Per germline, CDR1 SGHDN and CDR2 FVKESK.

This clone was detected only once. The chain is built from TRBV19 and TRBJ1-1, with 7 bases aligning to TRBD1. The trim removed 6 bases at V and 0 bases at J, leaving 4 bases unmatched. This CDR3 is built from 14 residues. Germline V gene data show CDR1 as LNHDA and CDR2 as SQIVND (reference sequence). CDR3 coding DNA: TGTGCCAGTAGGTCGACAGGGATGAACACTGAAGCTTTCTTT. It translates to CASRSTGMNTEAFF.

The count of this clone is one. The chain couples TRBV6-1 to TRBJ1-5; 8 nucleotides align to TRBD1. There are 16 residues in the CDR3. The germline CDR1 and CDR2 sequences are MNHNS and SASEGT. V was clipped by 0 bases and J by 4 bases; unmatched bases: 5. CDR3 nucleotides: TGTGCCAGCAGTGAAGCTGCAGGGGGCTGGAATCAGCCCCAGCATTTT. Protein: CASSEAAGGWNQPQHF.

The chain recombines TRBV18 with TRBJ2-7; unclear D gene. The V end was cut by 8 bases, the J end by 1 base, with 9 bases between. Looked up from germline, CDR1 is KGHSH and CDR2 is LQKENI. This CDR3 has 12 amino acids. CDR3 sequence: CASGGRSYEQYF. The CDR3 DNA sequence: TGTGCCAGCGGTGGCAGGTCCTACGAGCAGTACTTC. Drawing the rest from reference TRBV18 and TRBJ2-7, the complete variable domain is NAGVMQNPRHLVRRRGQEARLRCSPMKGHSHVYWYRQLPEEGLKFMVYLQKENIIDESGMPKERFSAEFPKEGPSILRIQQVVRGDSAAYFCASGGRSYEQYFGPGTRLTVT.

In nucleotides, the CDR3 is TGTGCCAGTAGTCTCGGGATCCTGACGGGCTATGGCTACACCTTC. Translation: CASSLGILTGYGYTF. The chain employs TRBV19 and TRBJ1-2; D gene ambiguous. This CDR3 spans 15 amino acids. Between the trimmed V and J ends, which lost 5 bases and 4 bases, there was a span of 17 bases. In germline, CDR1 is LNHDA, CDR2 SQIVND (reference sequence).

The chain carries TRBV7-9 and TRBJ1-1; D unclear. CDR1 SEHNR and CDR2 FQNEAQ come from the germline V gene (reference sequence). The V end lost 6 bases, the J end lost 1 base, and 12 bases lay between the germline ends. The CDR3 totals 14 residues. The CDR3 sequence: CASRPDGENTEAFF. The CDR3 nucleotides read TGTGCCAGCAGACCCGACGGGGAGAACACTGAAGCTTTCTTT.

V is TRBV19 and J is TRBJ1-5, with a possible D match to TRBD1 (6 bases). The CDR3 runs 15 residues. The ends were cut back, 6 bases at V and 3 bases at J, with 15 bases in the middle. In germline, CDR1 is LNHDA, CDR2 SQIVND (reference sequence). The CDR3 coding sequence is TGTGCCAGTAGACCCCTCGGACAGAACAATCAGCCCCAGCATTTT. Protein sequence: CASRPLGQNNQPQHF.

The rearrangement links TRBV4-3 to TRBJ2-7, with D uncertain. Trimming stripped 3 bases from V and 1 base from J, with 16 bases between. In germline, CDR1 is LGHNA, CDR2 YSLEER. CDR3 length: 16 amino acids. CDR3 nucleotides: TGCGCCAGCAGCCAGGAACTGACAAGGCCGTCCTACGAGCAGTACTTC. This codes for CASSQELTRPSYEQYF.

V and J are TRBV4-3 and TRBJ1-2; 7 nucleotides agree with TRBD1. The V and J ends lost 2 bases and 5 bases, in that order; junction bases with no gene match: 14. Germline assignment: CDR1 LGHNA and CDR2 YSLEER. The length of the CDR3 is 17 residues. CDR3 residues: CASSQRTALAGGYGYTF. The CDR3 nucleotides read TGCGCCAGCAGCCAAAGGACAGCTCTAGCAGGGGGGTATGGCTACACCTTC.

The rearrangement uses TRBV29-1 and TRBJ2-7; 7 positions match TRBD2. CDR3 size: 16 residues. V shed 0 bases, J shed 1 base, and the junction held 9 bases outside the gene matches. The germline gives CDR1 SQVTM, CDR2 ANQGSEA. The CDR3 sequence: CSVEEKGPSGSYEQYF. CDR3 in DNA: TGCAGCGTTGAAGAGAAGGGCCCTAGCGGTTCCTACGAGCAGTACTTC.

V gene TRBV2 combines with J gene TRBJ1-5; no definite D call. This CDR3 has 13 residues. Trimming shortened V by 7 bases and J by 5 bases, and 12 bases separated the two germline ends. Germline values: CDR1 SNHLY, CDR2 FYNNEI. Written as DNA, the CDR3 is TGTGCCAGCACCGCGTTGAGGGATCAGCCCCAGCATTTT. It translates to CASTALRDQPQHF.

The sample holds a few counts of this clone. The genes are TRBV14 and TRBJ1-3; no definite D call. Deletions cut 4 bases from V and 4 bases from J, with 5 bases between. Germline lookup yields CDR1 SGHDN and CDR2 FVKESK. The CDR3 spans 12 residues. Here the CDR3 reads CASSPLGNTIYF. The CDR3 region has the DNA TGTGCCAGCAGCCCCCTGGGAAACACCATATATTTT.

This sequence joins TRBV4-1 and TRBJ2-2; 9 bases align to TRBD1. The CDR3 has 18 amino acids. Germline assignment: CDR1 MGHRA and CDR2 YSYEKL. Unmatched junction bases numbered 11, after V lost 6 bases and J lost 0 bases. The DNA for the CDR3 is TGCGCCAGCAGTCCAGTCCCGGGACAGGGTTCGAACACCGGGGAGCTGTTTTTT. It translates to CASSPVPGQGSNTGELFF.

V is TRBV7-9 and J is TRBJ1-1; D call uncertain. The germline CDR1 and CDR2 sequences are SEHNR and FQNEAQ (reference sequence). CDR3 size: 13 residues. The V end lost 0 bases, the J end lost 11 bases, and 13 bases lay between the germline ends. The CDR3 region has the DNA TGTGCCAGCAGCTTAGCGAGGGTTAGGTCGGCTTTCTTT. This gives the protein CASSLARVRSAFF.

The J gene is TRBJ1-1, the V gene TRBV6-5, with 7 bases identical to TRBD1. The trim removed 6 bases at V and 6 bases at J, leaving 10 bases unmatched. This CDR3 comprises 14 residues. Per the germline V gene, CDR1 is MNHEY and CDR2 is SVGAGI. The DNA of the CDR3 is TGTGCCAGCAGCCGCCGGCAGGGGGAGGCTGAAGCTTTCTTT. Its translation is CASSRRQGEAEAFF.

This chain connects TRBV6-6 to TRBJ2-3, with TRBD2 identical over 7 bases. J was trimmed by 4 bases and V by 4 bases; bases with no gene match: 8. CDR3 length: 15 residues. CDR1 and CDR2 (germline): MNHNY, SVGAGI (reference sequence). CDR3 sequence (DNA): TGTGCCAGCAGTTCCCCGGGAGGACGGGCAGATACGCAGTATTTT. This encodes CASSSPGGRADTQYF.

The V gene is TRBV29-1, the J gene TRBJ2-2, with D maybe TRBD1 (6 bases). With 2 bases removed from V and 6 bases from J, the gap between germline ends came to 10 bases. Germline V lookup: CDR1 SQVTM, CDR2 ANQGSEA. This CDR3 spans 13 amino acids. The CDR3 spells CSVETGSAGELFF. CDR3 in DNA: TGCAGCGTTGAAACAGGGAGTGCCGGGGAGCTGTTTTTT.

The chain has TRBV18 and TRBJ2-7; 7 nucleotides align to TRBD1. V trimming: 0 bases; J trimming: 2 bases; junction bases outside the gene matches: 7. The CDR3 consists of 16 residues. From germline, CDR1 is KGHSH and CDR2 LQKENI. The CDR3 DNA sequence: TGTGCCAGCTCACCACCGCGTTACGACAGGGCCTACGAGCAGTACTTC. Translated, it gives CASSPPRYDRAYEQYF.

This clone appeared a few times. V and J are TRBV14 and TRBJ1-1; TRBD1 matches at 7 bases. The J segment lost 1 base and the V segment lost 4 bases, leaving 3 bases of the junction unmatched. CDR1 SGHDN and CDR2 FVKESK come from the germline V gene. The CDR3 runs to 14 residues. As DNA, the CDR3 is TGTGCCAGCAGCCCTCAGGGGGGGAACACTGAAGCTTTCTTT. This codes for CASSPQGGNTEAFF. The entire variable domain, with the rest obtained from reference TRBV14 and TRBJ1-1, is as follows: EAGVTQFPSHSVIEKGQTVTLRCDPISGHDNLYWYRRVMGKEIKFLLHFVKESKQDESGMPNNRFLAERTGGTYSTLKVQPAELEDSGVYFCASSPQGGNTEAFFGQGTRLTVV.

The genes are TRBV5-7 and TRBJ1-1, with 9 bases matching TRBD1. TRBV5-7 has ORF status, its function being uncertain. Losses at the gene ends were 3 bases for V and 1 base for J; bases not matched to a gene: 16. The CDR3 is 19 residues long. The CDR3 region has the DNA TGTGCCAGCAGCTCGATAATCCGGGACAGGGTCCGGAGGAACACTGAAGCTTTCTTT. Its translation: CASSSIIRDRVRRNTEAFF.

This rearrangement joins TRBV7-2 to TRBJ2-5, with 8 nucleotides matching TRBD2. The CDR3 is 15 amino acids. V lost 2 bases, J lost 3 bases, and 5 bases stayed unmatched. Germline CDR1 SGHTA, CDR2 FQGNSA. CDR3 sequence (DNA): TGTGCCAGCAGCTTAAGCGGGGGATTGAAAGAGACCCAGTACTTC. This codes for CASSLSGGLKETQYF.

The J gene is TRBJ2-3, the V gene TRBV6-6; 10 bases are shared with TRBD2. Germline V gene sequence: CDR1 MNHNY, CDR2 SVGAGI (reference sequence). With 2 bases clipped from V and 6 bases from J, the junction kept 2 bases outside the gene matches. This CDR3 has 14 amino acids. The CDR3 loop is CASSYLAGADTQYF. The CDR3 region has the DNA TGTGCCAGCAGTTACCTAGCGGGAGCTGATACGCAGTATTTT.